The clone carrying this TCR beta chain has more than one count but fewer than ten. The antigen is unknown. In TCRdb, the reads were re-called with MiXCR into one record per CDR3 protein. The sample shows some 200,000 distinct CDR3 sequences, roughly 9% of them seen only once. V dropped 1 base and J dropped 4 bases, with 22 bases sitting between them. The CDR3 sequence is 17 residues long. Looked up from germline, CDR1 is DFQATT and CDR2 is SNEGSKA (reference sequence). These data originate in a study of T cell repertoires in cytomegalovirus infection. Study context: Shared public TCR beta signatures pointed to both CMV infection and a matching HLA type.

Study conclusions and caveats: The ex vivo response was dominated by HLA-C-restricted CMV-specific TCR beta clonotypes. There were carriers of CMV plus the relevant HLA, and cumulative public TCR beta family frequency identified them.

The chain is built from TRBV20-1 and TRBJ2-5, with D possibly called TRBD1 or TRBD2 (5 bases each). The source is a human donor in good health (CMV status not recorded). Some clones in this sample may be carry-over from other donors' samples. Sequenced material: PBMCs. The CDR3 spells CSARAGPVGRGPETQYF. The CDR3 DNA reads as TGCAGTGCTAGAGCGGGGCCGGTGGGGAGAGGCCCAGAGACCCAGTACTTC.